This T cell receptor beta chain originates from a study of T cells in localized non-small cell lung cancer. Looked up from germline, CDR1 is SGHNT and CDR2 is YENEEA. V trimming: 1 base; J trimming: 6 bases; junction bases outside the gene matches: 5. CDR3 length equals 15 residues. Note on this clone: The antigen is not known.

Study findings and constraints: Adjacent uninvolved lung tissue had the highest T cell clonality, exceeding tumor. Out of the top 100 tumor clones, a median approximately 57 were seen in adjacent lung. In the blood, greater T cell density corresponded to longer overall survival.

The repertoire was sequenced with immunoSEQ multiplex PCR; TCRdb's copy has only in-frame clones and lacks some. This table has approximately 1,000 clones, roughly 20% appearing once. This chain uses TRBV11-3 with TRBJ2-2; 7 nucleotides align to TRBD2. Material: normal lung tissue next to the tumor, obtained before any cancer treatment. This clonotype was sampled from a male donor older than 55 with stage III lung adenocarcinoma. The CDR3 loop reads CASSLGGGLAGELFF. CDR3 DNA sequence: TGTGCCAGCAGCTTAGGAGGAGGACTAGCCGGGGAGCTGTTTTTT.